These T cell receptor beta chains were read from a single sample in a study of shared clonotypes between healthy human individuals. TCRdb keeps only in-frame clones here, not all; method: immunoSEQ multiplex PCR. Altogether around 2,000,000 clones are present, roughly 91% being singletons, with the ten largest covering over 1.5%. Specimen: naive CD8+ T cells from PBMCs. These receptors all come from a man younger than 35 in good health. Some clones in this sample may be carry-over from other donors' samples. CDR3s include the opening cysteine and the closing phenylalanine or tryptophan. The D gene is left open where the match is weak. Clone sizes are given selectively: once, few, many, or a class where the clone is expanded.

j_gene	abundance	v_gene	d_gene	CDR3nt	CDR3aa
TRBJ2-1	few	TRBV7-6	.	TGTGCCAGCAGCTTCTACAGGGGGCGGCTAGCGGGCGACAATGAGCAGTTCTTC	CASSFYRGRLAGDNEQFF
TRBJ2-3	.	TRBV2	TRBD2	TGTGCCAGCATGGGTTTCGCTAGCGGGGCTGTAGGCACAGATACGCAGTATTTT	CASMGFASGAVGTDTQYF
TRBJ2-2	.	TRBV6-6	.	TGTGCCAGCAGTTACAGGGACACGAACACCGGGGAGCTGTTTTTT	CASSYRDTNTGELFF
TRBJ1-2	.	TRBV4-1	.	TGCGCCAGCAGCCAAGGCAACCCCTATGGCTACACCTTC	CASSQGNPYGYTF
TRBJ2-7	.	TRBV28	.	TGTGCCAGCAGGCCAGCGTCAGGGAACTCCTACGAGCAGTACTTC	CASRPASGNSYEQYF
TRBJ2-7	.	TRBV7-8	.	TGTGCCAGCAGCGGCCGGGACAACTCCTCCTACGAGCAGTACTTC	CASSGRDNSSYEQYF
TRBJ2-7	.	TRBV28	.	TGTGCCAGCAGTTACGTCAGGGACGGTTACGAGCAGTACTTC	CASSYVRDGYEQYF
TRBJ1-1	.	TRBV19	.	TGTGCCAGTAGTATTCGTCTTTGGGGGCCAAACACTGAAGCTTTCTTT	CASSIRLWGPNTEAFF
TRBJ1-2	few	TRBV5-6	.	TGTGCCAGCAGCCAAGGACATGCGGATGGCTACACCTTC	CASSQGHADGYTF
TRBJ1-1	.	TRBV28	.	TGTGCCAGCAGTCTAGTAGGGTTGTACGCTGAAGCTTTCTTT	CASSLVGLYAEAFF
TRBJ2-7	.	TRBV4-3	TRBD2	TGCGCCAGCAGCCAATCCCCTAGCGGGATGTACGAGCAGTACTTC	CASSQSPSGMYEQYF
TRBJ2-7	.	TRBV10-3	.	TGTGCCATCAGTGACCAATTTGCGGGGGACAGGAGAGGGACCTACGAGCAGTACTTC	CAISDQFAGDRRGTYEQYF
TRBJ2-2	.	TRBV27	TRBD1	TGTGCCAGCAGTTTAAAGGGACAGGGCTGGACCGGGGAGCTGTTTTTT	CASSLKGQGWTGELFF
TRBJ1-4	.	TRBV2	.	TGTGCCAGCAGTAGCTCCGACGAGGGGTGGCGGTCGGGAAAACTGTTTTTT	CASSSSDEGWRSGKLFF
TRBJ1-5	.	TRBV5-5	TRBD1	TGTGCCAGCAGCTTGGGGGGACAGGGGTTAGGCCAGCCCCAGCATTTT	CASSLGGQGLGQPQHF
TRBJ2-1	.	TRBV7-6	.	TGTGCCAGCAGCTTAGGGCAGGGTGGGACATATGAGCAGTTCTTC	CASSLGQGGTYEQFF
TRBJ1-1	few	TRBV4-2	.	TGTGCCAGCAGCCAGGGGGACTGGAGAGGGAGCACTGAAGCTTTCTTT	CASSQGDWRGSTEAFF
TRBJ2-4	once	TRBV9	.	TGTGCCAGCAGCGGACCAGAGGGGCCCAAAAACATTCAGTACTTC	CASSGPEGPKNIQYF
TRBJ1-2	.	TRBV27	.	TGTGCCAGCAGTCCCCATGCCGGTGGCTACACCTTC	CASSPHAGGYTF
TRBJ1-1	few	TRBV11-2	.	TGTGCCAGCCATATGATCACTGAAGCTTTCTTT	CASHMITEAFF
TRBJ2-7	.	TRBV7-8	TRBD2	TGTGCCAGCAGCTTAGCCACCGGGAGGGGGGACGAGCAGTACTTC	CASSLATGRGDEQYF
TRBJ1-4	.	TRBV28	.	TGTGCCAGCAACCGGGACGAGATAACTAATGAAAAACTGTTTTTT	CASNRDEITNEKLFF
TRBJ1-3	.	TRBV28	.	TGTGCCAGCAGTGATTCCAGCGAGGGCTCTGGAAACACCATATATTTT	CASSDSSEGSGNTIYF
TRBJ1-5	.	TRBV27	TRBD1	TGTGCCAGCAGTTACAGGGGCAGCAATCAGCCCCAGCATTTT	CASSYRGSNQPQHF
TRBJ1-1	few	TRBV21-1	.	TGTGCCAGCACTGAGAAGGAGAACACTGAAGCTTTCTTT	CASTEKENTEAFF
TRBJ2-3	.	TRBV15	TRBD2	TGTGCCACCAGCAGAGGGACTAGCCGCAGCGATACGCAGTATTTT	CATSRGTSRSDTQYF
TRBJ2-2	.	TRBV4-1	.	TGCGCCAGCAGCCAAGCGGTAACTGTACTGATTAAAAAAAGTAGTATCGGGGAGCTGTTTTTT	CASSQAVTVLIKKSSIGELFF
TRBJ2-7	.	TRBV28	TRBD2	TGTGCCAGCGTCCGCGGGGGGGCCTACGAGCAGTACTTC	CASVRGGAYEQYF
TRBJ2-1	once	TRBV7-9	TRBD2	TGTGCCAGCAGCTTAGTGACTAGCGGTAACAATGAGCAGTTCTTC	CASSLVTSGNNEQFF
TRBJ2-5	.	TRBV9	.	TGTGCCAGCAGCCCCGGGGTGACGCAAGAGACCCAGTACTTC	CASSPGVTQETQYF
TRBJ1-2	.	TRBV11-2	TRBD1	TGTGCCAGCACTATAGGACAGGGAGATCACTATGGCTACACCTTC	CASTIGQGDHYGYTF
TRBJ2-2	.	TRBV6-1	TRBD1	TGTGCCAGCAGTGAATGGACAGGGGGCGGCGGGGAGCTGTTTTTT	CASSEWTGGGGELFF
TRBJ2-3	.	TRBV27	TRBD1	TGTGCCAGCAGTTACTTGGACAGGGACGCAGATACGCAGTATTTT	CASSYLDRDADTQYF
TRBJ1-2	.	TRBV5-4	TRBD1	TGTGCCAGCAGTCATCCCGGGACAGGGTATGGCTACACCTTC	CASSHPGTGYGYTF
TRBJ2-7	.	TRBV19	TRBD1	TGTGCCAGTAGTATAGACCGTCCGGACAGGGAGAAAAGAAACGAGCAGTACTTC	CASSIDRPDREKRNEQYF